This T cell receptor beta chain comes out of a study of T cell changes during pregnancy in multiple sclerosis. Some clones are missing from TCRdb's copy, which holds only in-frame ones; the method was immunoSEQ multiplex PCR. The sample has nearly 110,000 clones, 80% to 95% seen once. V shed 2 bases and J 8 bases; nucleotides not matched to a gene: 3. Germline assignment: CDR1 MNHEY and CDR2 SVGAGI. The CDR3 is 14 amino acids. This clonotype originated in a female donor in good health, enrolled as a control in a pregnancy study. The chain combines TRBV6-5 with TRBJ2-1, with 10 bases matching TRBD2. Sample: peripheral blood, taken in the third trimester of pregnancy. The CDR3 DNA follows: TGTGCCAGCAGTTACGAGCGGGGGGGCTATGAGCAGTTCTTC. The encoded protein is CASSYERGGYEQFF.